A selection of T cell receptor beta chains follows, all from one sample in a study of T cell repertoires in cytomegalovirus infection. Their specific antigens are unknown. TCRdb passed the reads through MiXCR, listing each CDR3 protein once. The table includes fewer than 150,000 distinct CDR3 sequences, more than 30% detected once. The specimen was CD8+ T cells from cultured PBMCs, collected from culture after CMV antigen stimulation. The receptors derive from a human donor in good health (CMV status not recorded). Some clones in this sample may be carry-over from other donors' samples. Each CDR3 is given with its conserved first and last residue. Each record gives: clone size, D gene, V gene, J gene, CDR3 protein, CDR3 DNA. The D gene is left open where the match is weak. Size is omitted from some rows. Given values are once, few, many or a class for expanded clones.

>.|.|TRBV7-8|TRBJ1-1
CASSLAIAPGSNTEAFF
TGTGCCAGCAGCTTAGCGATCGCTCCAGGATCGAACACTGAAGCTTTCTTT
>many|TRBD1|TRBV7-2|TRBJ1-1
CASSYTGGITEAFF
TGTGCCAGCAGCTATACAGGGGGAATCACTGAAGCTTTCTTT
>many|.|TRBV5-1|TRBJ1-1
CASSGVRRGYTEAFF
TGCGCCAGCAGCGGGGTCCGGAGGGGATACACAGAAGCTTTCTTT
>few|TRBD1|TRBV7-8|TRBJ2-7
CASSLGSGTGASYEQYF
TGTGCCAGCAGCTTGGGTAGCGGGACAGGGGCTTCCTACGAGCAGTACTTC
>few|TRBD1|TRBV7-6|TRBJ2-7
CASSLGQGLKYEQYF
TGTGCCAGCAGCTTAGGACAGGGCCTAAAGTACGAGCAGTACTTC
>.|TRBD2|TRBV6-5|TRBJ2-2
CASSYSSGGVRTGELFF
TGTGCCAGCAGTTATTCTAGCGGGGGGGTGAGGACCGGGGAGCTGTTTTTT
>few|.|TRBV7-9|TRBJ2-1
CASSLFYNEQFF
TGTGCCAGCAGCTTATTCTACAATGAGCAGTTCTTC
>few|.|TRBV6-6|TRBJ2-3
CASAGLGTDTQYF
TGTGCCAGCGCGGGGTTGGGTACAGATACGCAGTATTTT
>.|TRBD2|TRBV4-2|TRBJ2-3
CASSQLAGGHLTDTQYF
TGTGCCAGCAGCCAGCTAGCGGGGGGCCACCTCACAGATACGCAGTATTTT
>few|.|TRBV6-6|TRBJ1-3
CASSYSGNTIYF
TGTGCCAGCAGTTACTCGGGAAACACCATATATTTT
>.|.|TRBV11-1|TRBJ2-1
CAPGPDYNEQFF
TGTGCACCCGGGCCAGACTACAATGAGCAGTTCTTC
>once|TRBD1|TRBV6-5|TRBJ1-6
CASSSPGQGDSPLHF
TGTGCCAGCAGTTCCCCGGGACAGGGGGATTCACCCCTCCACTTT